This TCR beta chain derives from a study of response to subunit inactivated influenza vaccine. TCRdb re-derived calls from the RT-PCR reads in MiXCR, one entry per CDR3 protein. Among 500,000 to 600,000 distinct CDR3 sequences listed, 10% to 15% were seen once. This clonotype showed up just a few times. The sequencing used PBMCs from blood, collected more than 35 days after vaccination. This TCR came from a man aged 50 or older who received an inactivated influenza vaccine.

CDR3 region: CASSQDLSVGGRSGNTIYF. The DNA of the CDR3 is TGCGCCAGCAGCCAAGATCTTTCTGTCGGCGGACGCTCTGGAAACACCATATATTTT. V usage is TRBV4-3 and J usage is TRBJ1-3; D ambiguous. V dropped 0 bases and J dropped 0 bases, with 18 bases sitting between them. Per germline, CDR1 LGHNA and CDR2 YSLEER. CDR3 length: 19 residues.